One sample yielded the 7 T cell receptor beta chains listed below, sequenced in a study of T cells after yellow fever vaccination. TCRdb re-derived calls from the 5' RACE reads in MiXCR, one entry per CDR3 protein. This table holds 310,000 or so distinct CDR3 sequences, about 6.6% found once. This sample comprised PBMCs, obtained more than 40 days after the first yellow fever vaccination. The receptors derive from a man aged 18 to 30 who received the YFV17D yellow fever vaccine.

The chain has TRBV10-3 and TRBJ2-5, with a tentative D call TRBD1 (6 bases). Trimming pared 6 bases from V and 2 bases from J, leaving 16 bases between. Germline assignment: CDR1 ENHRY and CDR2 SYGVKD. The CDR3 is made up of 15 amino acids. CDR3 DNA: TGTGCCATCAGCGAGCGCCGGGACACACAAGAGACCCAGTACTTC. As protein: CAISERRDTQETQYF.

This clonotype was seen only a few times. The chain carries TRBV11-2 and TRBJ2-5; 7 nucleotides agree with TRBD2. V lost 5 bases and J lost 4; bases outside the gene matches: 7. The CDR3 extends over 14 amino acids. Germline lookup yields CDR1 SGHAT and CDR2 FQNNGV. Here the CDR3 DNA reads TGTGCCAGCAGCCTGACTAGCCCTAGAGAGACCCAGTACTTC. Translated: CASSLTSPRETQYF.

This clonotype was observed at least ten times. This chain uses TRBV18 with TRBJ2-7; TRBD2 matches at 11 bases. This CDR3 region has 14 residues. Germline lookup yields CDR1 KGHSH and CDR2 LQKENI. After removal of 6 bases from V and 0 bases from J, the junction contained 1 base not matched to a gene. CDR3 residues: CASSGTSGSYEQYF. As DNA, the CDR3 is TGTGCCAGCTCTGGGACTAGCGGCTCCTACGAGCAGTACTTC. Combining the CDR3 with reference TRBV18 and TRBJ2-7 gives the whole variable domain NAGVMQNPRHLVRRRGQEARLRCSPMKGHSHVYWYRQLPEEGLKFMVYLQKENIIDESGMPKERFSAEFPKEGPSILRIQQVVRGDSAAYFCASSGTSGSYEQYFGPGTRLTVT.

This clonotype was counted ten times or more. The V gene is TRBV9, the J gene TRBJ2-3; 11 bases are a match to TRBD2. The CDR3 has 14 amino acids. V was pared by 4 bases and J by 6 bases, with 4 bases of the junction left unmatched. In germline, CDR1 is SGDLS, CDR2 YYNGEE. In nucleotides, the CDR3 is TGTGCCAGCAGCCTAGCGGGGGGCTCGGATACGCAGTATTTT. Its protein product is CASSLAGGSDTQYF.

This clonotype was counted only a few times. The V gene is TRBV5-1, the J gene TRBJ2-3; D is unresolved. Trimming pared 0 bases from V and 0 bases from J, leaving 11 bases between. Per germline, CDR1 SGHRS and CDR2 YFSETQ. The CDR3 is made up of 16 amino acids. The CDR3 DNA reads TGCGCCAGCAGCTTGGGGGGTCTGTTGAGCACAGATACGCAGTATTTT. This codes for CASSLGGLLSTDTQYF.

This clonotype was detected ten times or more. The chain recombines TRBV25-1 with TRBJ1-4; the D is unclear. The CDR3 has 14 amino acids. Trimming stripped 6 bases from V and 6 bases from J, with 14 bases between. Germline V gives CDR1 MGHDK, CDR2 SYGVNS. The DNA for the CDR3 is TGTGCCAGCAGGCCTTCCTCGCCCGATGAAAAACTGTTTTTT. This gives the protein CASRPSSPDEKLFF. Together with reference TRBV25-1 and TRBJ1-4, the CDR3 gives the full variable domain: EADIYQTPRYLVIGTGKKITLECSQTMGHDKMYWYQQDPGMELHLIHYSYGVNSTEKGDLSSESTVSRIRTEHFPLTLESARPSHTSQYLCASRPSSPDEKLFFGSGTQLSVL.

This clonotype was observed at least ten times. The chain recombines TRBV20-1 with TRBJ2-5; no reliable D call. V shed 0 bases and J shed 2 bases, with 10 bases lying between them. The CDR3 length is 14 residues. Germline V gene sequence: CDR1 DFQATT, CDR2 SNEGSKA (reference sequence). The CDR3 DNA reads TGCAGTGCTAGAGAAGGACGGATACAAGAGACCCAGTACTTC. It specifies CSAREGRIQETQYF.